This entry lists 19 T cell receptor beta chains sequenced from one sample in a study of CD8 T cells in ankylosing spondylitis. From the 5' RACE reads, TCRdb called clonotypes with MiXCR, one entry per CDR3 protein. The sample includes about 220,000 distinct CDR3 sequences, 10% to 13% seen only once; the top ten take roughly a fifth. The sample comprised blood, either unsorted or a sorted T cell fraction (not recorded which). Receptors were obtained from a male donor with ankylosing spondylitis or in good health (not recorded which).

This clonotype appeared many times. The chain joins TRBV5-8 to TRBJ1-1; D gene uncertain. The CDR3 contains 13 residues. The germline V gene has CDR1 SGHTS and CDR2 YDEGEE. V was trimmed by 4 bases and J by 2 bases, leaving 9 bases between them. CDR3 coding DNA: TGTGCCAGCAGCCGCCGACCCAACACTGAAGCTTTCTTT. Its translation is CASSRRPNTEAFF.

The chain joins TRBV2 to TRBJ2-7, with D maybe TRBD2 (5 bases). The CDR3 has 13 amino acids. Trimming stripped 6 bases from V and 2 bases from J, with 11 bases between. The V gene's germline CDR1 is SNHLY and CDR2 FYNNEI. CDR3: CASRYDGAYEQYF. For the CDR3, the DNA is TGTGCCAGCAGATACGACGGGGCCTACGAGCAGTACTTC.

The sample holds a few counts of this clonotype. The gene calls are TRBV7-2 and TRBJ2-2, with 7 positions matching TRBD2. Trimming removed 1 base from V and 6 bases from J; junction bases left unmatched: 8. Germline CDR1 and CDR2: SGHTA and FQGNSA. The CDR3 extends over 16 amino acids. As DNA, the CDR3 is TGTGCCAGCAGCTTAGGTGCTAGCGGTAACGCCGGGGAGCTGTTTTTT. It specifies CASSLGASGNAGELFF.

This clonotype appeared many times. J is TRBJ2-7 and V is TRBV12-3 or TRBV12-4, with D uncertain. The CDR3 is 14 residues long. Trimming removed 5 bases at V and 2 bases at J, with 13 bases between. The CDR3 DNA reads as TGTGCCAGCAGTCGGACCCTTTTCCCCTACGAGCAGTACTTC. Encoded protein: CASSRTLFPYEQYF.

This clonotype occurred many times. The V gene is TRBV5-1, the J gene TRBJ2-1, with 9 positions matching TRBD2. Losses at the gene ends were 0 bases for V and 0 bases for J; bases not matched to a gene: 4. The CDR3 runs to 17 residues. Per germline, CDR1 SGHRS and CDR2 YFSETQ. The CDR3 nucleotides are TGCGCCAGCAGCTTGGGGGCGACTAGCGGCTCCTACAATGAGCAGTTCTTC. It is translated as CASSLGATSGSYNEQFF.

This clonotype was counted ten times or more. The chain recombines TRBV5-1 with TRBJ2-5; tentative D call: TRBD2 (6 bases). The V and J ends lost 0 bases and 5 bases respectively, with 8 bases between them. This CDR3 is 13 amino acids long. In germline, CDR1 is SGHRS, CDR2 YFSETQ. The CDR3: CASSLAGGETQYF. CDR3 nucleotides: TGCGCCAGCAGCTTGGCCGGAGGGGAGACCCAGTACTTC.

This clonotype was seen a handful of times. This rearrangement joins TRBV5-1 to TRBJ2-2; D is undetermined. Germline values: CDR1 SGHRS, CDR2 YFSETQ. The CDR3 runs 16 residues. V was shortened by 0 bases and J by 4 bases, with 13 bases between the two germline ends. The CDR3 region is CASSLDGPRTTGELFF. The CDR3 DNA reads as TGCGCCAGCAGCTTGGATGGGCCTCGAACCACCGGGGAGCTGTTTTTT.

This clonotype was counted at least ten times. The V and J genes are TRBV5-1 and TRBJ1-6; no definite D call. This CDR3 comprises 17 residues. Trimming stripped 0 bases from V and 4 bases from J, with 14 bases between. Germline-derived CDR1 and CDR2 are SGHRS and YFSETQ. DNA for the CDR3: TGCGCCAGCAGCTTGGGCCGCCGGGTCGGGTATAATTCACCCCTCCACTTT. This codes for CASSLGRRVGYNSPLHF.

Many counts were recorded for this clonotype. The CDR3 loop is CASSFRGAPLHF. CDR3 in DNA: TGTGCCAGCAGTTTCCGGGGGGCACCCCTCCACTTT. The chain has TRBV12-3 or TRBV12-4 and TRBJ1-6; tentatively, D is TRBD1 (5 bases). V was cut by 3 bases and J by 11 bases, with 8 bases left in between. The CDR3 has 12 residues.

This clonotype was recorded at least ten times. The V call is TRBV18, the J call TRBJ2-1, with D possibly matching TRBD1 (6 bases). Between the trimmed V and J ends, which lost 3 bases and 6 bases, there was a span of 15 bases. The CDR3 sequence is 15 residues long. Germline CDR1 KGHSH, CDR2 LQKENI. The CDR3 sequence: CASSPLGTSSNEQFF. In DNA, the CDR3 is TGTGCCAGCTCACCCTTAGGGACAAGTTCCAATGAGCAGTTCTTC.

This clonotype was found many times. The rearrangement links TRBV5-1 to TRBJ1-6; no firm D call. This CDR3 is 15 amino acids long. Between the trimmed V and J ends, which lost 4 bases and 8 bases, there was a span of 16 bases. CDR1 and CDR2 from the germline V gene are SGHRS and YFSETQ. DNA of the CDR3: TGCGCCAGCAGCCCGAGACCTGGACGGGATTCACCCCTCCACTTT. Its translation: CASSPRPGRDSPLHF.

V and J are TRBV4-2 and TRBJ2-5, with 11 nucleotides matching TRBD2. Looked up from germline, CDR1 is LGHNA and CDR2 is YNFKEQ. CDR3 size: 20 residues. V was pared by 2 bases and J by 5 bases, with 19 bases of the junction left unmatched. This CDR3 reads CASSQHLGDALAGGGETQYF. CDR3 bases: TGTGCCAGCAGCCAACACTTGGGCGATGCCCTAGCGGGGGGAGGGGAGACCCAGTACTTC.

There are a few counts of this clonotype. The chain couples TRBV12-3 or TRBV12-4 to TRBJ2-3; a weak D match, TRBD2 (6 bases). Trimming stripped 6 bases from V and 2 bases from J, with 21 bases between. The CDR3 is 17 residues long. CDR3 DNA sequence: TGTGCCAGCAGCACCAACCCCGGGACTCAAAACACAGATACGCAGTATTTT. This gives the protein CASSTNPGTQNTDTQYF.

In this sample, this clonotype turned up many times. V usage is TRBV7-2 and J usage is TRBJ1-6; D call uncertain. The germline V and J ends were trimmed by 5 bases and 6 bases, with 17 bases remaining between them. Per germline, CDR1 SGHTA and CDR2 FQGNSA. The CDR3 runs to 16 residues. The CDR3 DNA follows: TGTGCCAGCAGCCCCTTAGGGCCTGGGAGTAATTCACCCCTCCACTTT. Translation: CASSPLGPGSNSPLHF.

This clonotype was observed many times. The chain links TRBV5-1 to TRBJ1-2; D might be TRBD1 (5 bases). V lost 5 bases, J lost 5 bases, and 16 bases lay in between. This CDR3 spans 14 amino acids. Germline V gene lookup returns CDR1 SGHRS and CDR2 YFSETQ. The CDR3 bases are TGCGCCAGCAGTCTGGGACCGCCAAATTATGGCTACACCTTC. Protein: CASSLGPPNYGYTF.

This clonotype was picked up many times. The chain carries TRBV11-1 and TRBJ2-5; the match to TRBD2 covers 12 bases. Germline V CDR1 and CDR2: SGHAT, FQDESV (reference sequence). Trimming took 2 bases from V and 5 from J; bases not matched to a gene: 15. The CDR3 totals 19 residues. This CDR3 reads CASSLNWGTGLAGKETQYF. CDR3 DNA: TGTGCCAGCAGCTTAAACTGGGGAACCGGACTAGCGGGGAAGGAGACCCAGTACTTC.

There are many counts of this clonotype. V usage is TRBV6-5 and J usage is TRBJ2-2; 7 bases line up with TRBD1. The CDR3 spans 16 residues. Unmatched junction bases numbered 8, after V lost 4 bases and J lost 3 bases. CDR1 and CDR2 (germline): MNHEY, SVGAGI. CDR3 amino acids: CASSLTGTVDTGELFF. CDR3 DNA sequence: TGTGCCAGCAGTTTGACCGGGACAGTGGACACCGGGGAGCTGTTTTTT.

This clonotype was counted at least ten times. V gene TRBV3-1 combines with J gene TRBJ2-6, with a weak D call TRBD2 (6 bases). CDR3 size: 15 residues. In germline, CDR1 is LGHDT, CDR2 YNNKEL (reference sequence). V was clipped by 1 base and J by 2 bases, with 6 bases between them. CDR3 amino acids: CASSQAGAGANVLTF. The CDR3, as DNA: TGTGCCAGCAGCCAAGCGGGGGCTGGGGCCAACGTCCTGACTTTC.

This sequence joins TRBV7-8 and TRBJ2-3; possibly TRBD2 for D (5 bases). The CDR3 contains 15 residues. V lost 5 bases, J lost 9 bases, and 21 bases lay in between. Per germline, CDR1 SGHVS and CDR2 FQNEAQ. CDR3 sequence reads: CASSLNYDSDLTQYF. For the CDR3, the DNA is TGTGCCAGCAGCCTCAACTATGATAGCGACTTAACGCAGTATTTT.